The rows below give T cell receptor beta chains drawn from one sample of a study of read filtering for tumor transcriptome and immune sequencing. MiXCR, run by TCRdb on the reads, gives a single entry per CDR3 protein. The sample records tens of thousands of distinct CDR3 sequences, about an eighth being singletons. The specimen was a population of CD138-negative cells sorted from bone marrow. The receptors shown here come from a donor at least 40 years old with multiple myeloma. The CDR3 runs from the conserved cysteine through the conserved F or W. The D gene is left open where the match is weak. Not all rows give a size; the values are once, few, many and, for expanded clones, a class.

V gene	J gene	D gene	clone size	CDR3 protein	CDR3 DNA
TRBV29-1	TRBJ1-4	NA	many	CSVRPGSRTNEKLFF	TGCAGCGTTCGACCCGGATCGCGAACTAATGAAAAACTGTTTTTT
TRBV5-1	TRBJ2-1	NA	many	CASSQDFDSYNEQFF	TGCGCCAGCAGCCAGGACTTTGACTCCTACAATGAGCAGTTCTTC
TRBV4-1	TRBJ2-3	NA	many	CASSQEGAAADTQYF	TGCGCCAGCAGCCAAGAAGGAGCAGCCGCAGATACGCAGTATTTT
TRBV6-5	TRBJ2-7	TRBD2	NA	CASRRVAGEVEQYF	TGTGCCAGCAGGCGGGTAGCGGGAGAGGTGGAGCAGTACTTC
TRBV11-2	TRBJ1-1	NA	many	CASSLRQNTEAFF	TGTGCCAGCAGCTTACGGCAGAACACTGAAGCTTTCTTT
TRBV6-6	TRBJ2-1	NA	many	CASLGTEHYNEQFF	TGTGCCAGCCTTGGTACAGAACACTACAATGAGCAGTTCTTC
TRBV20-1	TRBJ2-7	TRBD1	many	CSALPGQGTYEQYF	TGCAGTGCTCTTCCGGGACAGGGCACCTACGAGCAGTACTTC
TRBV11-2	TRBJ1-2	NA	NA	CASSLASDSLSNYGYTF	TGTGCCAGCAGCTTAGCTTCGGACAGCCTCTCTAACTATGGCTACACCTTC
TRBV7-9	TRBJ2-7	TRBD1	many	CASSGHRGGDYEQYF	TGTGCCAGCAGCGGCCACAGGGGCGGAGACTACGAGCAGTACTTC
TRBV5-1	TRBJ1-1	NA	NA	CASSFNMNTEAFF	TGCGCCAGCAGCTTTAATATGAACACTGAAGCTTTCTTT
TRBV6-5	TRBJ2-2	TRBD2	many	CASIGASGSRTGELFF	TGTGCCAGCATCGGGGCTAGCGGGAGTCGCACCGGGGAGCTGTTTTTT
TRBV7-2	TRBJ2-7	NA	many	CASSSNPGQSYEQYF	TGTGCCAGCAGCTCCAACCCTGGACAGTCCTACGAGCAGTACTTC
TRBV2	TRBJ1-1	NA	many	CASSDRGGAYTEAFF	TGTGCCAGCAGTGACCGGGGGGGCGCGTACACTGAAGCTTTCTTT
TRBV7-9	TRBJ2-5	NA	many	CASSKDGTEKETQYF	TGTGCCAGCAGCAAAGACGGGACGGAGAAAGAGACCCAGTACTTC
TRBV28	TRBJ2-1	TRBD1	many	CAIRQGPLHNEQFF	TGTGCCATCAGACAGGGCCCCCTCCACAATGAGCAGTTCTTC
TRBV10-3	TRBJ1-1	NA	many	CAISEGGDEAFF	TGTGCCATCAGTGAGGGCGGCGATGAAGCTTTCTTT
TRBV28	TRBJ2-3	NA	many	CASSQGLIVGMDTQYF	TGTGCCAGCAGTCAGGGATTGATAGTAGGCATGGATACGCAGTATTTT
TRBV29-1	TRBJ2-1	NA	many	CSVQSTNEQFF	TGCAGCGTTCAATCGACCAATGAGCAGTTCTTC
TRBV29-1	TRBJ2-4	NA	NA	CSVDDMETAKNIQYF	TGCAGCGTTGACGATATGGAGACAGCCAAAAACATTCAGTACTTC
TRBV9	TRBJ2-7	NA	many	CASSVGTAVSYEQYF	TGTGCCAGCAGCGTGGGAACGGCAGTATCCTACGAGCAGTACTTC
TRBV20-1	TRBJ2-7	TRBD2	many	CSARDRLAGGTSSYEQYF	TGCAGTGCTAGAGATCGTCTAGCGGGAGGTACAAGCTCCTACGAGCAGTACTTC
TRBV20-1	TRBJ1-5	NA	many	CSARHNNQPQHF	TGCAGTGCTAGACACAACAATCAGCCCCAGCATTTT
TRBV11-2	TRBJ2-3	TRBD1	many	CASSVGQGASDTQYF	TGTGCCAGCAGCGTGGGACAGGGGGCCTCAGATACGCAGTATTTT